The rows below give T cell receptor beta chains drawn from one sample of a study of blood T cell repertoires in COVID-19. Using immunoSEQ multiplex PCR, the repertoire was profiled, and TCRdb retains in-frame clones only, with some absent. Of just under 20,000 clones detected, over 90% appear once; the ten largest clones hold about 4%. The sequencing sample was made of peripheral blood. The receptors originated from a woman aged 45-60 years with active COVID-19. Both conserved end residues are part of each CDR3.

j_call v_call cdr3_aa
TRBJ1-3 TRBV2 CASSVDRGTGIRTIYF
TRBJ1-1 TRBV3-1/TRBV3-2 CASSQWGQGAEVEAFF
TRBJ1-2 TRBV3-1/TRBV3-2 CASKQSGSYGYTF
TRBJ2-1 TRBV29-1 CSVKSLLNEQFF
TRBJ2-1 TRBV11-2 CASSSGTFYEQFF
TRBJ1-6 TRBV10-3 CAYRQGRNSPLHF
TRBJ2-3 TRBV5-8 CASSPRQGQDTQYF
TRBJ1-2 TRBV10-2 CASSDYGRGYGYTF
TRBJ1-5 TRBV28 CASSLRGQPQHF
TRBJ2-7 TRBV5-1 CASSLGSRGRFEQYF
TRBJ1-1 TRBV25-1 CASKGQGTEAFF
TRBJ1-6 TRBV5-1 CASSLKIDSPLHF